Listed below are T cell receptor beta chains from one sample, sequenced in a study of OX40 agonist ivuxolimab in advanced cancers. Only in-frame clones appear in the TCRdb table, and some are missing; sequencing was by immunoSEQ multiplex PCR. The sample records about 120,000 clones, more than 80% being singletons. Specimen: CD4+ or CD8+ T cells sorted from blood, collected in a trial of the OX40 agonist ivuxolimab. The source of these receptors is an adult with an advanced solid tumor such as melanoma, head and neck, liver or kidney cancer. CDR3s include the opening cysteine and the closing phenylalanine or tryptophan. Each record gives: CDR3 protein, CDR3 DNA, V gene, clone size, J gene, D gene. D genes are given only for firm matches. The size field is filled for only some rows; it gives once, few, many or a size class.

cdr3_aa: CASSPQEGNTIYF
cdr3_nt: TGTGCCAGCAGCCCCCAGGAGGGAAACACCATATATTTT
v_call: TRBV7-2
clone_size: NA
j_call: TRBJ1-3
d_call: NA

cdr3_aa: CASSLGAPRAGDTQYF
cdr3_nt: TGTGCCAGCAGCTTGGGAGCGCCGAGGGCAGGAGATACGCAGTATTTT
v_call: TRBV5-6
clone_size: NA
j_call: TRBJ2-3
d_call: NA

cdr3_aa: CAWSVIRNEKLFF
cdr3_nt: TGTGCCTGGAGTGTAATTAGAAATGAAAAACTGTTTTTT
v_call: TRBV30
clone_size: NA
j_call: TRBJ1-4
d_call: NA

cdr3_aa: CASSLDGGVGSPLHF
cdr3_nt: TGTGCCAGCAGCTTGGACGGGGGGGTTGGGTCACCCCTCCACTTT
v_call: TRBV7-2
clone_size: NA
j_call: TRBJ1-6
d_call: NA

cdr3_aa: CAWSVTGTQGETQYF
cdr3_nt: TGTGCCTGGAGTGTAACGGGGACGCAGGGGGAGACCCAGTACTTC
v_call: TRBV30
clone_size: once
j_call: TRBJ2-5
d_call: NA

cdr3_aa: CASSLVGTLTYEQYF
cdr3_nt: TGTGCCAGCAGCTTAGTCGGGACCTTAACCTACGAGCAGTACTTC
v_call: TRBV7-8
clone_size: NA
j_call: TRBJ2-7
d_call: NA

cdr3_aa: CASSLRGLGEQYF
cdr3_nt: TGTGCCAGCAGCCTCAGGGGTTTAGGCGAGCAGTACTTC
v_call: TRBV14
clone_size: NA
j_call: TRBJ2-7
d_call: NA

cdr3_aa: CAWSIAALSSNQPQHF
cdr3_nt: TGTGCCTGGAGTATAGCCGCCCTATCTAGCAATCAGCCCCAGCATTTT
v_call: TRBV30
clone_size: NA
j_call: TRBJ1-5
d_call: NA

cdr3_aa: CASSRIGTGVTDTQYF
cdr3_nt: TGTGCCAGCAGCCGTATCGGGACAGGGGTCACAGATACGCAGTATTTT
v_call: TRBV5-4
clone_size: NA
j_call: TRBJ2-3
d_call: TRBD1

cdr3_aa: CASSPGDRGEKLFF
cdr3_nt: TGTGCCAGCAGCCCAGGGGACAGGGGAGAAAAACTGTTTTTT
v_call: TRBV21-1
clone_size: once
j_call: TRBJ1-4
d_call: NA

cdr3_aa: CAISETASGNTIYF
cdr3_nt: TGTGCCATCAGTGAGACAGCATCTGGAAACACCATATATTTT
v_call: TRBV10-3
clone_size: NA
j_call: TRBJ1-3
d_call: NA

cdr3_aa: CASSEGGVDRTQYF
cdr3_nt: TGTGCCAGCAGTGAAGGAGGAGTGGATCGGACCCAGTACTTC
v_call: TRBV6-1
clone_size: NA
j_call: TRBJ2-5
d_call: NA

cdr3_aa: CASRTAGDSNQPQHF
cdr3_nt: TGTGCCAGTAGGACCGCAGGGGATAGCAATCAGCCCCAGCATTTT
v_call: TRBV19
clone_size: few
j_call: TRBJ1-5
d_call: NA

cdr3_aa: CASSRRGGSTDTQYF
cdr3_nt: TGTGCCAGCAGCCGCAGGGGGGGGAGCACAGATACGCAGTATTTT
v_call: TRBV7-6
clone_size: NA
j_call: TRBJ2-3
d_call: NA

cdr3_aa: CASRRGESNQPQHF
cdr3_nt: TGTGCCAGTCGTAGGGGTGAGAGCAATCAGCCCCAGCATTTT
v_call: TRBV19
clone_size: NA
j_call: TRBJ1-5
d_call: NA

cdr3_aa: CASSFRGLGQPQHF
cdr3_nt: TGTGCCAGCAGTTTCAGGGGGCTAGGGCAGCCCCAGCATTTT
v_call: TRBV6-5
clone_size: NA
j_call: TRBJ1-5
d_call: TRBD1

cdr3_aa: CAWRTTLGTQYF
cdr3_nt: TGTGCCTGGAGGACAACTTTGGGTACGCAGTATTTT
v_call: TRBV30
clone_size: NA
j_call: TRBJ2-3
d_call: NA

cdr3_aa: CASSLGASVSSTDTQYF
cdr3_nt: TGTGCCAGCAGCTTGGGTGCTAGCGTGTCTAGTACAGATACGCAGTATTTT
v_call: TRBV5-4
clone_size: NA
j_call: TRBJ2-3
d_call: NA

cdr3_aa: CASSLGGGFNEQFF
cdr3_nt: TGTGCCAGCAGCTTAGGAGGTGGGTTCAATGAGCAGTTCTTC
v_call: TRBV11-2
clone_size: NA
j_call: TRBJ2-1
d_call: NA

cdr3_aa: CASSLHPYEQYF
cdr3_nt: TGTGCCAGCAGTTTACACCCCTACGAGCAGTACTTC
v_call: TRBV7-2
clone_size: NA
j_call: TRBJ2-7
d_call: NA

cdr3_aa: CASSLGGGRTDTQYF
cdr3_nt: TGCGCCAGCAGCTTAGGCGGGGGGCGCACAGATACGCAGTATTTT
v_call: TRBV5-1
clone_size: NA
j_call: TRBJ2-3
d_call: TRBD2

cdr3_aa: CASSKADRGHYNEQFF
cdr3_nt: TGTGCCAGTAGTAAGGCGGACAGGGGACATTACAATGAGCAGTTCTTC
v_call: TRBV19
clone_size: NA
j_call: TRBJ2-1
d_call: TRBD1

cdr3_aa: CASSLSTSGNSPLHF
cdr3_nt: TGTGCCAGCAGCCTTAGTACCTCGGGTAATTCACCCCTCCACTTT
v_call: TRBV7-2
clone_size: NA
j_call: TRBJ1-6
d_call: NA

cdr3_aa: CASSQGGSGTYNEQFF
cdr3_nt: TGCGCCAGCAGCCAAGGGGGGTCGGGAACCTACAATGAGCAGTTCTTC
v_call: TRBV4-3
clone_size: NA
j_call: TRBJ2-1
d_call: NA